These T cell receptor beta chains were read from a single sample in a study of control samples from healthy donors and cancer patients. Profiling relied on immunoSEQ multiplex PCR, and the TCRdb table lists in-frame clones only, not all of them. Here the sample spans tens of thousands of clones, roughly 78% being singletons. The sequencing input was blood. Receptors were obtained from a woman aged 55-75 years in good health. Each CDR3 is given with its conserved first and last residue. A D gene is named only where the DNA matches it firmly. Clone size is shown for a subset of rows, as once, few, many or a class of expanded clone.

j_call clone_size v_call d_call cdr3_aa cdr3_nt
TRBJ1-2 - TRBV18 TRBD1 CASSPFGQGGNYGYTF TGTGCCAGCTCACCCTTTGGACAGGGGGGGAACTATGGCTACACCTTC
TRBJ2-7 - TRBV21-1 - CASSRRLAGFEQYF TGTGCCAGCAGCAGGAGACTAGCGGGGTTCGAGCAGTACTTC
TRBJ2-5 - TRBV9 - CASSVDGVGETQYF TGTGCCAGCAGCGTAGATGGCGTAGGCGAGACCCAGTACTTC
TRBJ1-4 - TRBV20-1 - CSAKQGEKLFF TGCAGTGCCAAACAGGGTGAAAAACTGTTTTTT
TRBJ2-1 - TRBV10-1 - CASSESSTAYNEQFF TGCGCCAGCAGCGAGTCGAGTACAGCCTACAATGAGCAGTTCTTC
TRBJ1-1 - TRBV21-1 - CASSKEKGAGNTEAFF TGTGCCAGCAGCAAAGAGAAGGGGGCCGGTAACACTGAAGCTTTCTTT
TRBJ1-3 - TRBV3-1/TRBV3-2 - CASSQAYSFSGNTIYF TGTGCCAGCAGCCAAGCTTACAGCTTCTCTGGAAACACCATATATTTT
TRBJ2-5 - TRBV3-1/TRBV3-2 - CASSQDMGETQYF TGTGCCAGCAGCCAAGACATGGGGGAGACCCAGTACTTC
TRBJ1-1 - TRBV28 - CASGGEGVRSAEAFF TGTGCCTCGGGAGGGGAAGGGGTGCGATCGGCTGAAGCTTTCTTT
TRBJ2-2 once TRBV18 - CASSPVTRNTGELFF TGTGCCAGCTCACCAGTGACAAGAAACACCGGGGAGCTGTTTTTT
TRBJ1-1 - TRBV4-1 - CASSRGRLNTEAFF TGCGCCAGCAGCCGGGGGCGTTTGAACACTGAAGCTTTCTTT
TRBJ2-1 - TRBV18 - CASSAGVLLYNEQFF TGTGCCAGCTCAGCCGGGGTCTTACTCTACAATGAGCAGTTCTTC
TRBJ1-6 few TRBV6-5 - CASSSGQNNSPLHF TGTGCCAGCAGTTCAGGCCAAAATAATTCACCCCTCCACTTT
TRBJ1-4 - TRBV5-1 - CASSLGGGEGEKLFF TGCGCCAGCAGCTTGGGAGGGGGGGAAGGCGAAAAACTGTTTTTT
TRBJ2-3 - TRBV18 TRBD2 CASSPSGNGDTQYF TGTGCCAGCTCACCTAGCGGGAATGGAGATACGCAGTATTTT
TRBJ1-6 - TRBV5-1 TRBD1 CASSLAGTGDSPLHF TGCGCCAGCAGCTTGGCCGGGACAGGGGATTCACCCCTCCACTTT
TRBJ2-1 - TRBV9 TRBD2 CASSVGLAGGPLGNEQFF TGTGCCAGCAGCGTTGGACTAGCGGGAGGCCCCTTGGGGAATGAGCAGTTCTTC
TRBJ2-7 - TRBV10-3 TRBD2 CAISGPTSGIYEQYF TGTGCCATCAGTGGGCCGACTAGCGGGATCTACGAGCAGTACTTC
TRBJ1-1 - TRBV2 TRBD1 CASRPFNQGAPEAFF TGTGCCAGCAGACCCTTCAACCAGGGGGCTCCTGAAGCTTTCTTT
TRBJ2-3 - TRBV5-8 TRBD2 CASSLGPGGGAFTDTQYF TGTGCCAGCAGCTTGGGCCCCGGGGGAGGGGCGTTCACAGATACGCAGTATTTT
TRBJ2-2 many TRBV14 - CASSRNRATGELFF TGTGCCAGCAGCCGCAACAGGGCCACCGGGGAGCTGTTTTTT
TRBJ1-5 - TRBV18 - CASSPVTVDQPQHF TGTGCCAGCTCACCAGTGACAGTGGACCAGCCCCAGCATTTT
TRBJ2-5 - TRBV5-1 TRBD1 CASVATGQETQYF TGCGCCAGCGTAGCGACAGGGCAAGAGACCCAGTACTTC
TRBJ2-1 once TRBV21-1 - CASSNSDYLSKMRYNEQFF TGTGCCAGCAGCAACTCGGACTATCTGAGTAAGATGAGGTACAATGAGCAGTTCTTC
TRBJ2-5 - TRBV15 - CATTPGELQETQYF TGTGCCACCACCCCGGGGGAGCTCCAAGAGACCCAGTACTTC
TRBJ2-5 - TRBV2 - CASSELLETQYF TGTGCCAGCAGCGAATTATTGGAGACCCAGTACTTC
TRBJ2-6 - TRBV7-9 TRBD1 CASSRRGQAGANVLTF TGTGCCAGCAGCAGAAGGGGACAGGCTGGGGCCAACGTCCTGACTTTC
TRBJ1-5 - TRBV7-2 - CASSPFHNQPQHF TGTGCCAGCAGCCCTTTCCACAATCAGCCCCAGCATTTT
TRBJ2-3 once TRBV5-1 - CASREYSTDTQYF TGCGCCAGCAGGGAGTATAGCACAGATACGCAGTATTTT